The 19 T cell receptor beta chains listed next were all sequenced from one sample in a study of blood T cell repertoires in COVID-19. Clones were read by immunoSEQ multiplex PCR, and TCRdb kept only the in-frame ones, dropping some. The table has about 200,000 clones, more than 75% seen once. Sequenced sample: peripheral blood. The receptors were sampled from a man in his forties with active or convalescent COVID-19.

This chain joins TRBV5-6 and TRBJ2-1, with 15 bases lining up with TRBD2. The CDR3 has 16 amino acids. In germline, CDR1 is SGHDT, CDR2 YYEEEE. With V trimmed by 5 bases and J by 7 bases, 7 bases remained unmatched. The chain's CDR3 is CASSLRGTSGRNEQFF. CDR3 coding DNA: TGTGCCAGCAGTTTACGCGGGACTAGCGGGAGGAATGAGCAGTTCTTC.

This rearrangement joins TRBV18 to TRBJ2-3; 8 nucleotides match TRBD1. Germline lookup yields CDR1 KGHSH and CDR2 LQKENI. The CDR3 consists of 16 residues. With V trimmed by 1 base and J by 0 bases, 3 bases remained unmatched. The CDR3 DNA sequence: TGTGCCAGCTCACCACGGCAGGGGGCGAGCACAGATACGCAGTATTTT. It translates to CASSPRQGASTDTQYF.

This clone showed up just once. V and J are TRBV7-6 and TRBJ2-7; 7 bases are a match to TRBD1. Germline trimming cut 3 bases from V and 4 bases from J; bases unmatched to any gene: 6. Germline CDR1 is SGHVS and CDR2 is FNYEAQ. This CDR3 contains 14 residues. CDR3 bases: TGTGCCAGCAGCTTGGGACAGCTAGGGTACGAGCAGTACTTC. This sequence encodes CASSLGQLGYEQYF.

This clone has only one observation. The chain joins TRBV6-5 to TRBJ1-5; 8 positions agree with TRBD1. The CDR3 spans 14 residues. The V segment lost 6 bases and the J segment 3 bases; nucleotides outside the gene matches: 4. Germline V gene lookup returns CDR1 MNHEY and CDR2 SVGAGI. For the CDR3, the DNA is TGTGCCAGCAGCATGACAGGGGACAATCAGCCCCAGCATTTT. This codes for CASSMTGDNQPQHF.

This clone was detected once. This chain connects TRBV5-1 to TRBJ1-3, with a possible D match to TRBD1 (5 bases). The CDR3 spans 18 residues. Germline V gene lookup returns CDR1 SGHRS and CDR2 YFSETQ. V lost 0 bases and J 2 bases, leaving 18 bases between the germline ends. The CDR3 nucleotides are TGCGCCAGCAGCTTGGATCCAGGGTTTGCCTTGGCTGGAAACACCATATATTTT. This translates into CASSLDPGFALAGNTIYF.

This chain links TRBV28 with TRBJ2-3, with D possibly TRBD2 on 5 matching bases. CDR3 length: 14 amino acids. Germline V lookup: CDR1 MDHEN, CDR2 SYDVKM. Trimming shortened V by 5 bases and J by 2 bases, and 11 bases separated the two germline ends. The CDR3 nucleotides read TGTGCCAGCAGTCTGGACTCCCACACAGATACGCAGTATTTT. Encoded protein: CASSLDSHTDTQYF. Supplemented by reference TRBV28 and TRBJ2-3, the full variable domain reads DVKVTQSSRYLVKRTGEKVFLECVQDMDHENMFWYRQDPGLGLRLIYFSYDVKMKEKGDIPEGYSVSREKKERFSLILESASTNQTSMYLCASSLDSHTDTQYFGPGTRLTVL.

V and J are TRBV18 and TRBJ2-2, with 7 bases that match TRBD2. The trim removed 6 bases at V and 0 bases at J, leaving 7 bases unmatched. Looked up from germline, CDR1 is KGHSH and CDR2 is LQKENI. There are 16 residues in the CDR3. The CDR3 spells CASSSLAGANTGELFF. CDR3 coding DNA: TGTGCCAGCTCTTCTTTAGCGGGTGCGAACACCGGGGAGCTGTTTTTT.

The rearrangement joins TRBV21-1 to TRBJ1-1. TRBV21-1 is designated a pseudogene. This CDR3 contains 13 residues. The CDR3 DNA reads TGTGCCAGCAGCAAAGCCCTAAGATCTGAAGCTTTCTTT. It translates to CASSKALRSEAFF.

The CDR3 DNA reads TGTGCCAGCAGCTTAGTAGAGAACACTGAAGCTTTCTTT. Protein sequence: CASSLVENTEAFF. This sequence joins TRBV7-9 and TRBJ1-1; D gene unclear. The V gene lost 1 base and the J gene lost 1 base, with 4 bases spanning the gap. This CDR3 spans 13 amino acids. CDR1 and CDR2 from the germline V gene are SEHNR and FQNEAQ (reference sequence).

V and J are TRBV28 and TRBJ1-2; 8 bases align to TRBD1. CDR3 size: 14 residues. With 4 bases clipped from V and 7 bases from J, the junction kept 8 bases outside the gene matches. CDR1 MDHEN and CDR2 SYDVKM come from the germline V gene. Here the CDR3 reads CASSSGQGAGGYTF. As DNA, the CDR3 is TGTGCCAGCAGTTCGGGGCAGGGGGCTGGTGGCTACACCTTC.

The J gene is TRBJ1-1, the V gene TRBV7-2; no clear D. From germline, CDR1 is SGHTA and CDR2 FQGNSA. Trimming stripped 1 base from V and 1 base from J, with 7 bases between. The CDR3 extends over 14 amino acids. The CDR3: CASSLGGRNTEAFF. The CDR3, as DNA: TGTGCCAGCAGCTTAGGCGGCAGGAACACTGAAGCTTTCTTT.

CDR3 sequence reads: CASNAGKQMNTEAFF. CDR3 nucleotides: TGTGCCAGCAATGCGGGCAAACAAATGAACACTGAAGCTTTCTTT. The V and J genes are TRBV27 and TRBJ1-1, with unresolved D. Trimming cost V 7 bases and J 0 bases, with 15 bases left between them. The CDR3 sequence is 15 residues long. Per the germline V gene, CDR1 is MNHEY and CDR2 is SMNVEV (reference sequence).

This rearrangement joins TRBV7-2 to TRBJ1-5, with D possibly TRBD1 on 6 matching bases. In germline, CDR1 is SGHTA, CDR2 FQGNSA. The V gene lost 5 bases and the J gene lost 3 bases, with 14 bases spanning the gap. The CDR3 runs 15 residues. The CDR3 here is CASSPLTGYNQPQHF. DNA for the CDR3: TGTGCCAGCAGCCCCCTAACAGGGTACAATCAGCCCCAGCATTTT.

In this sample, this clone turned up once. The chain is built from TRBV28 and TRBJ1-1, with TRBD1 as a possible D gene (5 bases). From germline, CDR1 is MDHEN and CDR2 SYDVKM. The ends were cut back, 3 bases at V and 0 bases at J, with 11 bases in the middle. This CDR3 contains 15 residues. This CDR3 reads CASSFRGSLNTEAFF. The CDR3 DNA follows: TGTGCCAGCAGTTTCCGGGGGAGCCTGAACACTGAAGCTTTCTTT.

The V and J genes are TRBV5-1 and TRBJ2-7; 11 nucleotides agree with TRBD2. After removal of 3 bases from V and 3 bases from J, the junction contained 2 bases not matched to a gene. There are 14 residues in the CDR3. The germline V gene encodes CDR1 SGHRS and CDR2 YFSETQ. CDR3 sequence reads: CASSSGTSGYEQYF. The CDR3 DNA sequence: TGCGCCAGCAGCTCCGGGACTAGCGGCTACGAGCAGTACTTC.

This clone appeared a single time. The J gene is TRBJ1-5, the V gene TRBV19; the match to TRBD1 covers 7 bases. Germline V CDR1 and CDR2: LNHDA, SQIVND (reference sequence). After removal of 6 bases from V and 4 bases from J, the junction contained 3 bases not matched to a gene. The CDR3 totals 13 residues. The CDR3 DNA is TGTGCCAGTAGGGCGACAGGGAATCAGCCCCAGCATTTT. This codes for CASRATGNQPQHF.

J is TRBJ2-6 and V is TRBV4-1; D is undetermined. CDR3 length: 16 amino acids. The V gene's germline CDR1 is MGHRA and CDR2 YSYEKL. The ends were cut back, 1 base at V and 0 bases at J, with 7 bases in the middle. The chain's CDR3 is CASSQVPSSGANVLTF. CDR3 coding DNA: TGCGCCAGCAGCCAAGTGCCCAGCTCTGGGGCCAACGTCCTGACTTTC.

The chain joins TRBV5-4 to TRBJ1-1; D is undetermined. Between the trimmed V and J ends, which lost 4 bases and 7 bases, there was a span of 11 bases. This CDR3 is 12 amino acids long. Germline CDR1 and CDR2: SGHNT and YYREEE (reference sequence). The CDR3 region has the DNA TGTGCCAGCAGCCCCGAGGAGGGTGAAGCTTTCTTT. Its protein product is CASSPEEGEAFF.

This chain links TRBV18 with TRBJ2-7; 7 bases align to TRBD1. The CDR3 runs 14 residues. Per germline, CDR1 KGHSH and CDR2 LQKENI. With 3 bases clipped from V and 3 bases from J, the junction kept 5 bases outside the gene matches. The CDR3 protein is CASSPFRDSYEQYF. In DNA, the CDR3 is TGTGCCAGCTCACCTTTCCGGGACAGCTACGAGCAGTACTTC.